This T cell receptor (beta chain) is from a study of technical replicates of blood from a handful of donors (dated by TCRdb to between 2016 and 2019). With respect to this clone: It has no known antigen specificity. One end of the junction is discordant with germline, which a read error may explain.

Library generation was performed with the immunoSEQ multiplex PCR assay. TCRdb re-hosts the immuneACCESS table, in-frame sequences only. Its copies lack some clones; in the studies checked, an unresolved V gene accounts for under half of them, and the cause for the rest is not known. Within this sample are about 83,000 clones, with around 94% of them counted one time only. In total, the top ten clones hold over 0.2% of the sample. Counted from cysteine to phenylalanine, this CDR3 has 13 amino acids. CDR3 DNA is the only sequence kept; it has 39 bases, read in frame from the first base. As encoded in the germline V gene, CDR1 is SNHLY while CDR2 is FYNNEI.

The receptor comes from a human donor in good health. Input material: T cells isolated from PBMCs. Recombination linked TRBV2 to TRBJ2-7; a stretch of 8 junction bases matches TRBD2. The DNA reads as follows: TGTGCCAGCAGTGAAAGCGGGAGAGGCGGTCCGGACTTC. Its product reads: CASSESGRGGPDF.